Included here is one TCR beta chain sequence, with context. This entry comes from a study of blood T cell repertoires in COVID-19. For the study at large: Samples of COVID-19 (acute and convalescent) were obtained from the United States, Italy and Spain. PBMCs, B-cell-depleted T cells, or T cells provided the cDNA or gDNA that made up the material.

The V end was cut by 0 bases, the J end by 4 bases, with 16 bases between. CDR1 PRHDT and CDR2 FYEKMQ come from the germline V gene (reference sequence). The CDR3 is 17 amino acids. The assay was immunoSEQ multiplex PCR, and TCRdb's table has in-frame clones only and misses some. The sample consists of over 55,000 clones, roughly 85% of them appearing once. This sequence was found in a human donor in a cohort sampled during active COVID-19. This chain joins TRBV13 and TRBJ2-1; D remains unclear. Sequencing was carried out using peripheral blood. This chain's CDR3 is CASSLGSKVSLYNEQFF. CDR3 sequence (DNA): TGTGCCAGCAGCTTAGGATCTAAAGTTTCCCTATACAATGAGCAGTTCTTC.